The rows below give T cell receptor beta chains drawn from one sample of a study of HIV-infected patients and healthy controls. A single record per CDR3 protein comes from TCRdb applying MiXCR to the 5' RACE reads. Found here are around 13,000 distinct CDR3 sequences, 9% to 10% of them singletons; the top ten hold 6.5% to 7.5%. Material for sequencing was blood. The receptors originated from an adult in good health. CDR3s include the opening cysteine and the closing phenylalanine or tryptophan. The order of the fields is J gene, clone size, CDR3 length, D gene, V gene, CDR3 DNA, CDR3 protein. D genes are given only for firm matches. Expanded clones get a size class; other rows say once, few or many, or leave the size out.

j_call: TRBJ2-7
clone_size: many
cdr3_length: 14
d_call: .
v_call: TRBV15
cdr3_nt: TGTGCCACCAGCACCCGGGACAACCTATACGAGCAGTACTTC
cdr3_aa: CATSTRDNLYEQYF

j_call: TRBJ1-1
clone_size: medium-sized
cdr3_length: 14
d_call: .
v_call: TRBV7-8
cdr3_nt: TGTGCCAGCAGCTTGGGGACGACCTACACTGAAGCTTTCTTT
cdr3_aa: CASSLGTTYTEAFF

j_call: TRBJ1-1
clone_size: .
cdr3_length: 13
d_call: TRBD1
v_call: TRBV4-2
cdr3_nt: TGTGCCAGCAGCCAAGGGACAGGGCGTGAAGCTTTCTTT
cdr3_aa: CASSQGTGREAFF

j_call: TRBJ1-1
clone_size: .
cdr3_length: 18
d_call: TRBD1
v_call: TRBV19
cdr3_nt: TGTGCCAGTAGCAAATTTGTCGGGACAGGGTTTAAGAACACTGAAGCTTTCTTT
cdr3_aa: CASSKFVGTGFKNTEAFF

j_call: TRBJ2-5
clone_size: medium-sized
cdr3_length: 15
d_call: .
v_call: TRBV29-1
cdr3_nt: TGCAGCGCCCTGGGGCTCCCAGCGGACCAAGAGACCCAGTACTTC
cdr3_aa: CSALGLPADQETQYF

j_call: TRBJ2-1
clone_size: many
cdr3_length: 15
d_call: TRBD2
v_call: TRBV6-2/TRBV6-3
cdr3_nt: TGTGCCAGCAGACCGGGACTAGCGGGAGTAAATGAGCAGTTCTTC
cdr3_aa: CASRPGLAGVNEQFF

j_call: TRBJ1-4
clone_size: .
cdr3_length: 15
d_call: TRBD1
v_call: TRBV29-1
cdr3_nt: TGCAGCGTTGATACGACAGGGGGCCGGAATGAAAAACTGTTTTTT
cdr3_aa: CSVDTTGGRNEKLFF

j_call: TRBJ1-1
clone_size: medium-sized
cdr3_length: 13
d_call: .
v_call: TRBV27
cdr3_nt: TGTGCCAGCAGTTTATCACAGGACACTGAAGCTTTCTTT
cdr3_aa: CASSLSQDTEAFF

j_call: TRBJ1-1
clone_size: many
cdr3_length: 16
d_call: TRBD1
v_call: TRBV4-3
cdr3_nt: TGCGCCAGCAGCCAAGCGGTGGACAGGGGGATTACTGAAGCTTTCTTT
cdr3_aa: CASSQAVDRGITEAFF

j_call: TRBJ1-2
clone_size: many
cdr3_length: 15
d_call: .
v_call: TRBV19
cdr3_nt: TGTGCCAGCCGAAATAACTCAAGGGCTAACTATGGCTACACCTTC
cdr3_aa: CASRNNSRANYGYTF

j_call: TRBJ2-1
clone_size: many
cdr3_length: 16
d_call: .
v_call: TRBV24-1
cdr3_nt: TGTGCCACCAGTGACCGTGGCGGGAAAGTCCCAAATGAGCAGTTCTTC
cdr3_aa: CATSDRGGKVPNEQFF

j_call: TRBJ1-1
clone_size: many
cdr3_length: 12
d_call: TRBD1
v_call: TRBV20-1
cdr3_nt: TGCAGTGCGTACTCAGGGGGTGGGCAAGCTTTCTTT
cdr3_aa: CSAYSGGGQAFF

j_call: TRBJ2-1
clone_size: many
cdr3_length: 16
d_call: .
v_call: TRBV4-2
cdr3_nt: TGTGCCAGCAGCCAACGAACGACGGCAGACTACAATGAGCAGTTCTTC
cdr3_aa: CASSQRTTADYNEQFF

j_call: TRBJ1-2
clone_size: many
cdr3_length: 16
d_call: TRBD1
v_call: TRBV28
cdr3_nt: TGTGCCAGCAGTTTACGAGGGGCAGGGGGATACTATGGCTACACCTTC
cdr3_aa: CASSLRGAGGYYGYTF

j_call: TRBJ2-5
clone_size: many
cdr3_length: 15
d_call: TRBD2
v_call: TRBV4-3
cdr3_nt: TGCGCCAGCTCTTCCTCGGGGGGGTCTCAAGAGACCCAGTACTTC
cdr3_aa: CASSSSGGSQETQYF

j_call: TRBJ2-4
clone_size: medium-sized
cdr3_length: 13
d_call: .
v_call: TRBV9
cdr3_nt: TGTGCCAGCAGCGTACAGGATTACGACATTCAGTACTTC
cdr3_aa: CASSVQDYDIQYF

j_call: TRBJ1-2
clone_size: medium-sized
cdr3_length: 16
d_call: TRBD1
v_call: TRBV12-5
cdr3_nt: TGTGCTAGTGGTTTGGCCCCGGGACAGGGCTTCTATGGCTACACCTTC
cdr3_aa: CASGLAPGQGFYGYTF

j_call: TRBJ1-4
clone_size: medium-sized
cdr3_length: 17
d_call: TRBD1
v_call: TRBV5-8
cdr3_nt: TGTGCCAGCAGCTTGTATTGGTTGGGGACAGGGAATGAAAAACTGTTTTTT
cdr3_aa: CASSLYWLGTGNEKLFF

j_call: TRBJ2-5
clone_size: many
cdr3_length: 12
d_call: .
v_call: TRBV6-2/TRBV6-3
cdr3_nt: TGTGCCAGCAGAGCAGACAGTCGGTCCCAGTACTTC
cdr3_aa: CASRADSRSQYF

j_call: TRBJ1-4
clone_size: many
cdr3_length: 17
d_call: .
v_call: TRBV11-3
cdr3_nt: TGTGCCAGCACCCCCATCACCAGGACAGCCGTGGGGGAAAAACTGTTTTTT
cdr3_aa: CASTPITRTAVGEKLFF

j_call: TRBJ2-5
clone_size: many
cdr3_length: 16
d_call: TRBD1
v_call: TRBV12-3/TRBV12-4
cdr3_nt: TGTGCCAGCAGTTCCCGCCGGGACAGGGTCAAGGAGACCCAGTACTTC
cdr3_aa: CASSSRRDRVKETQYF

j_call: TRBJ2-5
clone_size: medium-sized
cdr3_length: 14
d_call: .
v_call: TRBV18
cdr3_nt: TGTGCCAGCTCAACAGGGATCACACAAGAGACCCAGTACTTC
cdr3_aa: CASSTGITQETQYF

j_call: TRBJ2-3
clone_size: medium-sized
cdr3_length: 16
d_call: .
v_call: TRBV7-9
cdr3_nt: TGTGCCAGCACCACTGAGGGCCAGCGTGGCACAGATACGCAGTATTTT
cdr3_aa: CASTTEGQRGTDTQYF

j_call: TRBJ2-3
clone_size: medium-sized
cdr3_length: 16
d_call: TRBD2
v_call: TRBV4-3
cdr3_nt: TGCGCCAGCAGCCAAGGGACTAGCGGGAGCACAGATACGCAGTATTTT
cdr3_aa: CASSQGTSGSTDTQYF

j_call: TRBJ2-1
clone_size: .
cdr3_length: 11
d_call: .
v_call: TRBV7-2
cdr3_nt: TGTGCCAGCAAGTTACTAGTCCGGCAGTTCTTC
cdr3_aa: CASKLLVRQFF

j_call: TRBJ1-1
clone_size: many
cdr3_length: 14
d_call: .
v_call: TRBV7-9
cdr3_nt: TGTGCCAGCAGCTTCGAGCGGCGGGACACTGAAGCTTTCTTT
cdr3_aa: CASSFERRDTEAFF

j_call: TRBJ1-1
clone_size: many
cdr3_length: 15
d_call: .
v_call: TRBV14
cdr3_nt: TGTGCCAGCAGCCAAGCCCTCCAGGGGACCACTGAAGCTTTCTTT
cdr3_aa: CASSQALQGTTEAFF